This T cell receptor (beta chain) was documented in a study of blood T cell repertoires in COVID-19. Turning to the study itself: Acute-phase and convalescent COVID-19 samples originated in the United States, Italy and Spain. T cells, B-cell-depleted T cells, or PBMCs provided the cDNA or gDNA that served as material.

Under the authors' procedure: From reference gene primer amplification, estimates of nucleated cell counts were derived. Measured with immunoSEQ multiplex PCR; TCRdb has only the in-frame clones, and not every one. The DNA gave D and trimming, while V, J and clone size come from that table. The data hold fewer than 250,000 clones, with 86% observed a single time. V lost 8 bases to trimming and J lost 2 bases, with 18 bases between them. CDR3 length: 15 amino acids. Germline lookup yields CDR1 MNHEY and CDR2 SVGAGI. This clone was detected only once. The chain couples TRBV6-5 to TRBJ2-5, with D possibly being TRBD2 (5 bases). The source is a woman aged 60-75 years who had recovered from COVID-19. Sequencing was performed on peripheral blood. In DNA form, the CDR3 reads TGTGCCAGCGGGGTGCCCAACAGCGGTCAAGAGACCCAGTACTTC. This translates into CASGVPNSGQETQYF.